This T cell receptor (beta chain) derives from a study of T cells in Graves' hyperthyroidism and ophthalmopathy (dated by TCRdb to the late 2010s). About the investigation overall: Peripheral blood samples were taken at initial diagnosis, before any treatment was given. An independent validation cohort of fewer than 20 hyperthyroidism patients and approximately 16 patients who later progressed to ophthalmopathy tested prospective prediction of ophthalmopathy. TCR Vbeta CDR3 sequencing of roughly 140 peripheral blood samples (approximately 44 ophthalmopathy, approximately 80 hyperthyroidism and roughly 17 progressor patients) is reported in the paper. The roughly 100 discovery patients were randomly split 7:3 into training and test sets. To identify distinguishing TCR V-J signatures, a discovery cohort of 90 to 100 patients was used, comprising 43 with Graves' ophthalmopathy and 57 with stable Graves' hyperthyroidism. Thyroid tissue and blood T-cell repertoires from about six Graves' hyperthyroidism patients were also compared in the study. After sampling, hyperthyroidism patients received methimazole starting at 30 mg daily, and ophthalmopathy patients received high-dose intravenous methylprednisolone. The investigation overall reported the following: Ophthalmopathy was separated from stable hyperthyroidism by a 13 V-J signature model, with approximately 85% sensitivity and about 81% specificity obtained in cross-validation and 80%/75% obtained in testing. Blood samples also contained most of the expanded thyroid clonotypes (frequency above 0.001), which suggests that blood repertoires may reflect thyroid immune responses. In validation, the model predicted progression to ophthalmopathy a median of roughly 6.2 months before onset, with over 60% sensitivity and 72.22% specificity. Sample size was not statistically predetermined, and blinding of investigators to group allocation was not performed.

The germline V gene supplies CDR1 SNHLY and CDR2 FYNNEI. From its cysteine to its phenylalanine, the CDR3 spans 15 amino acids. Only the CDR3 portion is preserved as DNA: 45 bases, with reading frame beginning at the first base. V loses 6 bases at its end and J loses 7 bases; junction bases beyond the gene matches: 12. The TCR beta CDR3 regions were amplified from RNA transcripts. For the first round of RT-PCR on the TCR CDR3, the HTBI primer set was used together with the Qiagen OneStep RT-PCR kit. A second multiplex PCR round built the libraries, followed by size selection and purification. Paired-end sequencing of the libraries was performed with 100 bp reads on an Illumina HiSeq2000. Turning to the authors' computational methods: Raw data were processed with SOAPnuke, discarding reads with adapters, uncalled bases, mean Phred below 15, or no exact constant-primer or identifier match. High-quality paired reads were merged with COPE v1.2.5, and unique nucleotide sequences were defined as clonotypes. MiTCR v1.1 was used to align the clonotypes against IMGT TRBV, TRBD and TRBJ reference segments. Analysis was restricted to V-J combinations with a frequency above 0.0001, which covered 98% to 99.2% of repertoires. A TCS score was defined as the ratio of F50 (clonal expansion) to E x V (chaos), with BLOSUM62-based TCRdist applied between CDR3 peptides within each V-J. Welch's t-statistics and random forest reduced roughly 530 V-J features to some 14, which were used in a naive Bayes classifier (R e1071). TCRdb itself trimmed the public reads at Q25 with fastp, ran MiXCR and retained productive beta chains. Under each unique CDR3 protein, matching rows form one entry showing the most common genes and DNA. These V and J calls rely on TCRdb rather than the paper's analysis. Across this sample there are more than 600,000 distinct CDR3 sequences, with approximately 16% seen only once. The ten largest clones capture around 8% of the sample.

Graves' hyperthyroidism was defined as stable when no progression to ophthalmopathy occurred over 18 months of follow-up. The hyperthyroidism patients were between 18 and 65 years old and newly diagnosed, with a disease duration of less than 2 months. Patients with uncontrolled infections, other autoimmune diseases, pregnancy or lactation were excluded. Clinical symptoms, serum thyroxine and TRAb, thyroid ultrasound, and orbital computed tomography formed the basis for the diagnoses. Ficoll-Paque density gradient centrifugation was used to isolate PBMCs from about 10 ml of fresh peripheral blood. Trizol reagent was used to extract total RNA, and RNA quality was then checked on an Agilent 2100 Bioanalyzer. In this sample, this clonotype turned up a few times. Its specific antigen is unknown. Qualities for individual bases were not recorded, and no much larger clone is one base off.

This clonotype originated in a man younger than 30 with Graves' hyperthyroidism. What was sequenced was blood. Rearrangement joined TRBV2 to TRBJ1-5, with 7 bases matching TRBD1. The CDR3: CASSESRQGGQPQHF. At the DNA level, the sequence is TGTGCCAGCAGCGAAAGTAGACAGGGAGGGCAGCCCCAGCATTTT.